These 23 T cell receptor beta chains originate from one sample sequenced in a study of blood T cell repertoires in COVID-19. Repertoires were generated with immunoSEQ multiplex PCR, while TCRdb's copy carries only in-frame clones and drops some. This sample has approximately 93,000 clones, with about nine tenths found just once. The sequenced sample consisted of peripheral blood. The receptors shown here come from a man aged 55 to 69 with acute or convalescent COVID-19.

J is TRBJ1-3 and V is TRBV6-5, with D tentatively TRBD1 (5 bases). The CDR3 is 15 amino acids. Trimming pared 1 base from V and 1 base from J, leaving 8 bases between. Germline V lookup: CDR1 MNHEY, CDR2 SVGAGI. The CDR3 region has the DNA TGTGCCAGCAGTTACTTTGGGGGGTCTGGAAACACCATATATTTT. It specifies CASSYFGGSGNTIYF.

The chain has TRBV7-9 and TRBJ1-2, with D unclear. This CDR3 contains 16 residues. V lost 0 bases and J lost 8, with 19 bases in between. Germline lookup yields CDR1 SEHNR and CDR2 FQNEAQ (reference sequence). The DNA for the CDR3 is TGTGCCAGCAGCTTAGCGTTAGGTGCAGGCCGTTGGGGCTACACCTTC. Translating gives CASSLALGAGRWGYTF.

This clone came up a few times. J is TRBJ1-1 and V is TRBV5-1; no reliable D call. Germline CDR1 is SGHRS and CDR2 is YFSETQ. The CDR3 is 14 amino acids. V was trimmed by 0 bases and J by 1 base, leaving 7 bases between them. CDR3 sequence reads: CASSLVPGNTEAFF. The CDR3 bases are TGCGCCAGCAGCTTGGTCCCAGGGAACACTGAAGCTTTCTTT.

This rearrangement joins TRBV7-9 to TRBJ1-1, with D perhaps matching TRBD1 (6 bases). The CDR3 sequence is 14 residues long. V was shortened by 3 bases and J by 7 bases, with 15 bases between the two germline ends. CDR1 is SEHNR, CDR2 FQNEAQ, per germline (reference sequence). CDR3 loop: CASSFIAGDSEAFF. CDR3 DNA sequence: TGTGCCAGCAGCTTTATCGCAGGGGATAGTGAAGCTTTCTTT.

The chain couples TRBV7-9 to TRBJ2-5; 9 nucleotides align to TRBD1. The CDR3 has 14 amino acids. The J segment lost 5 bases and the V segment lost 5 bases, leaving 6 bases of the junction unmatched. CDR1 and CDR2 from the germline V gene are SEHNR and FQNEAQ (reference sequence). CDR3 sequence: CASSLGTGLETQYF. The CDR3 bases are TGTGCCAGCAGCCTTGGGACAGGGCTTGAGACCCAGTACTTC.

V gene TRBV6-5 combines with J gene TRBJ2-3, with 8 bases fitting TRBD1. The germline V gene encodes CDR1 MNHEY and CDR2 SVGAGI. The J segment lost 2 bases and the V segment lost 4 bases, leaving 8 bases of the junction unmatched. CDR3 length: 16 amino acids. The CDR3 is CASSSPGGLNTDTQYF. For the CDR3, the DNA is TGTGCCAGCAGTTCCCCAGGGGGCCTCAACACAGATACGCAGTATTTT.

V is TRBV27 and J is TRBJ2-7; no definite D call. Germline V gene lookup returns CDR1 MNHEY and CDR2 SMNVEV (reference sequence). The CDR3 has 16 residues. Trimming cost V 5 bases and J 3 bases, with 20 bases left between them. CDR3 sequence reads: CASSPTAAFVRYEQYF. CDR3 DNA sequence: TGTGCCAGCAGTCCAACCGCTGCGTTTGTGCGCTACGAGCAGTACTTC.

This sequence joins TRBV9 and TRBJ1-2, with TRBD1 matching 8 bases. The CDR3 runs 14 residues. After removal of 0 bases from V and 6 bases from J, the junction contained 4 bases not matched to a gene. The germline gives CDR1 SGDLS, CDR2 YYNGEE. The CDR3 region is CASSVATGGNGYTF. DNA for the CDR3: TGTGCCAGCAGCGTAGCAACAGGGGGAAATGGCTACACCTTC.

The chain has TRBV6-5 and TRBJ1-2; TRBD1 agrees at 11 bases. Germline V lookup: CDR1 MNHEY, CDR2 SVGAGI. Trimming removed 2 bases from V and 7 bases from J; junction bases left unmatched: 6. The CDR3 extends over 15 amino acids. CDR3 sequence: CASSYGTGGTGGYTF. The CDR3 nucleotides are TGTGCCAGCAGTTACGGGACAGGGGGGACGGGTGGCTACACCTTC.

The J gene is TRBJ2-1, the V gene TRBV7-9; possible D gene TRBD2, 5 bases. The V end was cut by 1 base, the J end by 5 bases, with 6 bases between. This CDR3 comprises 13 residues. The germline V gene has CDR1 SEHNR and CDR2 FQNEAQ (reference sequence). CDR3 nucleotide sequence: TGTGCCAGCAGCTTAGACGGGAACAATGAGCAGTTCTTC. Its protein product is CASSLDGNNEQFF.

The chain couples TRBV5-1 to TRBJ1-1; D is ambiguous. The CDR3 runs to 14 residues. Germline CDR1 and CDR2: SGHRS and YFSETQ. The V gene lost 2 bases and the J gene lost 0 bases, with 8 bases spanning the gap. The DNA for the CDR3 is TGCGCCAGCAGCTTCGAGCCGGTGAACACTGAAGCTTTCTTT. Translating it yields CASSFEPVNTEAFF. The variable domain in full, completed from reference TRBV5-1 and TRBJ1-1, reads KAGVTQTPRYLIKTRGQQVTLSCSPISGHRSVSWYQQTPGQGLQFLFEYFSETQRNKGNFPGRFSGRQFSNSRSEMNVSTLELGDSALYLCASSFEPVNTEAFFGQGTRLTVV.

This clone was observed a single time. V and J are TRBV12-3 or TRBV12-4 and TRBJ2-1; 7 bases agree with TRBD2. Losses at the gene ends were 3 bases for V and 10 bases for J; bases not matched to a gene: 3. This CDR3 comprises 12 residues. CDR3 residues: CASSFPSGEQFF. Here the CDR3 DNA reads TGTGCCAGCAGTTTTCCTAGCGGAGAGCAGTTCTTC.

The chain combines TRBV5-1 with TRBJ2-2; a possible D gene is TRBD2 (6 bases). Trimming stripped 5 bases from V and 3 bases from J, with 14 bases between. Germline V gene data show CDR1 as SGHRS and CDR2 as YFSETQ. This CDR3 has 15 amino acids. CDR3: CASSPDGSHTGELFF. In nucleotides, the CDR3 is TGCGCCAGCAGTCCCGACGGGAGTCACACCGGGGAGCTGTTTTTT.

The rearrangement links TRBV10-1 to TRBJ2-2; TRBD1 is a possible D gene (6 bases). V lost 0 bases, J lost 5 bases, and 13 bases lay in between. The CDR3 extends over 16 amino acids. The germline CDR1 and CDR2 sequences are WNHNN and SYGVQD (reference sequence). The CDR3 DNA reads as TGCGCCAGCAGTGAGTCTCGGGCAGGGGTTACCGGGGAGCTGTTTTTT. It codes for CASSESRAGVTGELFF.

The genes are TRBV6-5 and TRBJ1-2, with D maybe TRBD1 (6 bases). This CDR3 comprises 16 residues. V was clipped by 0 bases and J by 4 bases, with 15 bases between them. Per the germline V gene, CDR1 is MNHEY and CDR2 is SVGAGI. CDR3 protein: CASSYSSGGLGYGYTF. The DNA for the CDR3 is TGTGCCAGCAGTTACTCGTCGGGGGGCCTCGGCTATGGCTACACCTTC.

The CDR3 protein is CASSQRTGLEAFF. The CDR3 coding sequence is TGCGCCAGCAGCCAGCGAACAGGGCTTGAAGCTTTCTTT. V and J are TRBV5-1 and TRBJ1-1; maybe TRBD1 (6 bases). Trimming left V 4 bases short and J 7 bases short, with 14 bases between. The CDR3 sequence is 13 residues long. Germline-derived CDR1 and CDR2 are SGHRS and YFSETQ.

The rearrangement uses TRBV5-1 and TRBJ1-4; perhaps TRBD1 as D (5 bases). CDR1 and CDR2 (germline): SGHRS, YFSETQ. Trimming pared 1 base from V and 8 bases from J, leaving 15 bases between. This CDR3 has 15 residues. Written as DNA, the CDR3 is TGCGCCAGCAGCTTGATCGGGGGGGATGGAGAAAAACTGTTTTTT. Protein product: CASSLIGGDGEKLFF.

This clone was counted only a few times. This chain links TRBV12-3 or TRBV12-4 with TRBJ2-7; a possible D gene is TRBD1 (5 bases). The ends were cut back, 7 bases at V and 7 bases at J, with 14 bases in the middle. The CDR3 totals 12 residues. This CDR3 is CASTRGSTEQYF. CDR3 nucleotides: TGTGCCAGCACTAGGGGCTCCACGGAGCAGTACTTC.

The chain links TRBV20-1 to TRBJ2-1; TRBD2 agrees at 7 bases. J lost 4 bases, V lost 3 bases, and 9 bases had no gene match. The germline V gene has CDR1 DFQATT and CDR2 SNEGSKA (reference sequence). This CDR3 spans 15 amino acids. The CDR3 DNA reads as TGCAGTGCTAGTGGGAGTTCGGGAGGTTACAATGAGCAGTTCTTC. Translation: CSASGSSGGYNEQFF.

The chain couples TRBV7-9 to TRBJ2-1; TRBD2 matches at 10 bases. V lost 10 bases to trimming and J lost 5 bases; unmatched junction nucleotides: 8. The germline CDR1 and CDR2 sequences are SEHNR and FQNEAQ (reference sequence). The CDR3 loop spans 14 amino acids. The CDR3 DNA reads as TGTGCCACCCGGACTAGCGGCTTTGACAATGAGCAGTTCTTC. Its protein product is CATRTSGFDNEQFF.

The chain carries TRBV4-1 and TRBJ1-2; D gene uncertain. The CDR3 is 15 residues long. V dropped 1 base and J dropped 8 bases, with 17 bases sitting between them. Germline V gene sequence: CDR1 MGHRA, CDR2 YSYEKL. CDR3 in amino acids: CASSQVNIERRGYTF. The CDR3 DNA reads as TGCGCCAGCAGCCAAGTTAATATCGAGAGGCGCGGCTACACCTTC.

The chain combines TRBV24-1 with TRBJ1-2, with 9 bases aligning to TRBD1. The length of the CDR3 is 14 residues. The germline V gene encodes CDR1 KGHDR and CDR2 SFDVKD. The V segment lost 4 bases and the J segment 6 bases; nucleotides outside the gene matches: 5. The DNA of the CDR3 is TGTGCCACCAGTGACCAAGGACAGGGGCATGGCTACACCTTC. This codes for CATSDQGQGHGYTF.

This clone was recorded only once. The CDR3 region is CASSSKETQYF. DNA of the CDR3: TGTGCCAGCAGCTCAAAAGAGACCCAGTACTTC. The V gene is TRBV7-9, the J gene TRBJ2-5; D is uncertain. The CDR3 extends over 11 amino acids. V shed 4 bases and J shed 3 bases, with 3 bases lying between them. Germline CDR1 and CDR2: SEHNR and FQNEAQ (reference sequence).